Sequencing of this T cell receptor beta chain was carried out in a study of T cell changes during pregnancy in multiple sclerosis. V dropped 4 bases and J dropped 5 bases, with 13 bases sitting between them. Germline CDR1 SGDLS, CDR2 YYNGEE. The CDR3 is 14 amino acids. Sequencing was performed with immunoSEQ multiplex PCR; in TCRdb, only in-frame clones are kept and a portion is missing. The table shows 35,000 to 50,000 clones, with about 87% occurring only once. Sample: CD4+ T cells from peripheral blood mononuclear cells, taken in the second trimester of pregnancy. V gene TRBV9 combines with J gene TRBJ2-1; no reliable D call. The clonotype originates from a female donor with multiple sclerosis, enrolled in a pregnancy study. The CDR3 loop is CASSIQARNNEQFF. CDR3 bases: TGTGCCAGCAGCATCCAAGCCCGCAACAATGAGCAGTTCTTC.